The 32 T cell receptor beta chains given below trace back to one sample, sequenced in a study of post-analysis software for immune sequencing data. Study outcomes and limitations: Elevated frequency relative to controls characterized 4 or 5 TRBV segments in patients, TRBV5-6, TRBV5-1 and TRBV20-1 among them.

Unique molecular identifiers were carried by the TCR beta cDNA libraries. TCRdb ran MiXCR on the PCR reads and lists one entry per CDR3 protein. Of hundreds of thousands of distinct CDR3 sequences in the sample, 44% were seen once. Their cognate antigens are unknown. The specimen sequenced was blood. These receptors were obtained from a girl between 5 and 17 years old with multiple sclerosis.

This clonotype came up a few times. The chain combines TRBV7-2 with TRBJ2-5, with 7 positions matching TRBD1. The CDR3 contains 16 residues. J lost 0 bases, V lost 1 base, and 5 bases had no gene match. Germline V lookup: CDR1 SGHTA, CDR2 FQGNSA. The CDR3 sequence is CASSLVTGVYQETQYF. The DNA of the CDR3 is TGTGCCAGCAGCTTAGTTACAGGGGTGTACCAAGAGACCCAGTACTTC.

The genes are TRBV4-1 and TRBJ2-7; the D gene is possibly TRBD1 (6 bases). Trimming took off 4 bases at V and 0 bases at J, with 13 bases between the two ends. From germline, CDR1 is MGHRA and CDR2 YSYEKL. There are 15 residues in the CDR3. In DNA form, the CDR3 reads TGCGCCAGCAGCCGCATCCGGGACAACTCCTACGAGCAGTACTTC. Its translation: CASSRIRDNSYEQYF.

This clonotype turned up a few times. V is TRBV20-1 and J is TRBJ2-1; 13 bases are shared with TRBD2. V lost 5 bases to trimming and J lost 6 bases; unmatched junction nucleotides: 4. The CDR3 sequence is 14 residues long. Germline CDR1 DFQATT, CDR2 SNEGSKA (reference sequence). The CDR3 coding sequence is TGCAGTGCTTCGACTAGCGGGGGGTTCAATGAGCAGTTCTTC. Protein: CSASTSGGFNEQFF.

J is TRBJ2-5 and V is TRBV28; tentatively, D is TRBD2 (7 bases). In germline, CDR1 is MDHEN, CDR2 SYDVKM. Trimming took off 2 bases at V and 0 bases at J, with 16 bases between the two ends. The CDR3 extends over 17 amino acids. In DNA, the CDR3 is TGTGCCAGCAGTTTACCGGTGGCGGGGGCCAACCAAGAGACCCAGTACTTC. Its translation is CASSLPVAGANQETQYF.

This sequence joins TRBV12-3 or TRBV12-4 and TRBJ1-2, with TRBD1 matching over 7 bases. The CDR3 spans 14 residues. The J segment lost 6 bases and the V segment lost 8 bases, leaving 12 bases of the junction unmatched. The CDR3 spells CASLQGGIRDGYTF. The CDR3 bases are TGTGCCAGCCTTCAAGGGGGCATTAGGGATGGCTACACCTTC.

This clonotype was seen a few times. The CDR3 region is CASSPGEGYAAYNEQFF. The CDR3 bases are TGTGCCAGCAGCCCCGGGGAAGGTTACGCCGCCTACAATGAGCAGTTCTTC. The V call is TRBV4-2, the J call TRBJ2-1; D perhaps matches TRBD2 (5 bases). Trimming left V 4 bases short and J 2 bases short, with 18 bases between. The CDR3 length is 17 residues. Per germline, CDR1 LGHNA and CDR2 YNFKEQ.

This clonotype was detected a few times. The CDR3, as DNA: TGTGCCAGCAGCTGGACAGAAAACTATGGCTACACCTTC. Translated: CASSWTENYGYTF. V gene TRBV7-9 combines with J gene TRBJ1-2; D possibly corresponds to TRBD1 (6 bases). This CDR3 has 13 residues. Germline values: CDR1 SEHNR, CDR2 FQNEAQ (reference sequence). Trimming left V 4 bases short and J 2 bases short, with 8 bases between.

This clonotype appeared a few times. The V and J genes are TRBV4-1 and TRBJ2-1, with 9 bases identical to TRBD2. The CDR3 length is 15 residues. The J segment lost 7 bases and the V segment lost 1 base, leaving 5 bases of the junction unmatched. Germline assignment: CDR1 MGHRA and CDR2 YSYEKL. The DNA of the CDR3 is TGCGCCAGCAGCCAAGTTGGACTAGCGATTAATGAGCAGTTCTTC. It is translated as CASSQVGLAINEQFF.

The chain is built from TRBV29-1 and TRBJ2-7; no clear D gene. This CDR3 comprises 14 residues. Germline CDR1 reads SQVTM; CDR2 reads ANQGSEA. The ends were cut back, 7 bases at V and 7 bases at J, with 23 bases in the middle. The chain's CDR3 is CSAKIPGFGVEQYF. CDR3 DNA: TGCAGCGCCAAGATCCCGGGCTTTGGGGTAGAGCAGTACTTC.

The genes are TRBV7-2 and TRBJ2-5; D possibly corresponds to TRBD2 (6 bases). Germline V lookup: CDR1 SGHTA, CDR2 FQGNSA. This CDR3 is 17 amino acids long. V lost 2 bases and J lost 7, with 23 bases in between. CDR3 nucleotides: TGTGCCAGCAGCTTATCACCGACTAGTGGGTCACTAGGGACCCAGTACTTC. This codes for CASSLSPTSGSLGTQYF.

This clonotype was counted only a few times. The chain is built from TRBV6-6 and TRBJ2-7; 12 nucleotides agree with TRBD2. The V segment lost 6 bases and the J segment 3 bases; nucleotides outside the gene matches: 6. Germline V gene lookup returns CDR1 MNHNY and CDR2 SVGAGI (reference sequence). CDR3 length equals 15 residues. CDR3 sequence reads: CASSLRLAGDYEQYF. CDR3 nucleotides: TGTGCCAGCAGCCTCAGACTAGCGGGAGACTACGAGCAGTACTTC.

The genes are TRBV12-3 or TRBV12-4 and TRBJ2-3; 7 positions agree with TRBD1. The V and J ends lost 5 bases and 4 bases, in that order; junction bases with no gene match: 12. This CDR3 spans 16 amino acids. The CDR3 region has the DNA TGTGCCAGCAGTCGGGACAGCCCTTCGAGCGCAGATACGCAGTATTTT. Amino acid sequence: CASSRDSPSSADTQYF.

The chain uses TRBV7-8 and TRBJ1-1; 7 bases agree with TRBD1. There are 14 residues in the CDR3. Germline lookup yields CDR1 SGHVS and CDR2 FQNEAQ. V dropped 1 base and J dropped 6; count of bases not matched to a gene: 5. The CDR3 loop reads CASSLGDRVAEAFF. In DNA, the CDR3 is TGTGCCAGCAGCTTAGGTGACAGGGTTGCTGAAGCTTTCTTT.

The J gene is TRBJ2-3, the V gene TRBV5-6; 7 bases are a match to TRBD2. J was trimmed by 5 bases and V by 4 bases; bases with no gene match: 7. The CDR3 runs to 14 residues. Germline CDR1 reads SGHDT; CDR2 reads YYEEEE. CDR3: CASSPLGGQDTQYF. CDR3 DNA sequence: TGTGCCAGCAGCCCGCTGGGAGGGCAAGATACGCAGTATTTT.

The chain joins TRBV5-1 to TRBJ2-7; D might be TRBD2 (6 bases). V was clipped by 3 bases and J by 2 bases, with 12 bases between them. Germline loops: CDR1 SGHRS, CDR2 YFSETQ. This CDR3 has 14 amino acids. The CDR3 reads CASSWGREPYEQYF. CDR3 DNA: TGCGCCAGCAGCTGGGGCCGGGAGCCCTACGAGCAGTACTTC.

The chain joins TRBV30 to TRBJ2-1; D might be TRBD1 (6 bases). This CDR3 contains 14 residues. Germline loops: CDR1 GTSNPN, CDR2 SVGIG (reference sequence). The V gene lost 0 bases and the J gene lost 8 bases, with 14 bases spanning the gap. CDR3 region: CAWSVVGADDEQFF. DNA for the CDR3: TGTGCCTGGAGTGTCGTGGGGGCCGACGATGAGCAGTTCTTC.

The J gene is TRBJ2-5, the V gene TRBV28, with 10 bases lining up with TRBD2. J lost 5 bases, V lost 6 bases, and 12 bases had no gene match. Looked up from germline, CDR1 is MDHEN and CDR2 is SYDVKM. The length of the CDR3 is 16 residues. DNA for the CDR3: TGTGCCAGCAGCCTAGAGGTAGCGGGAGGCGGGGAGACCCAGTACTTC. It yields the protein CASSLEVAGGGETQYF.

This chain connects TRBV7-2 to TRBJ2-3; 11 bases line up with TRBD2. Germline V gene data show CDR1 as SGHTA and CDR2 as FQGNSA. The CDR3 is 16 amino acids. J gave up 4 bases and V 3 bases, and 6 bases lay outside the gene matches. The CDR3 here is CASSFNSGRGADTQYF. CDR3 bases: TGTGCCAGCAGCTTTAATAGCGGGAGGGGGGCAGATACGCAGTATTTT. Complete variable domain (other parts from reference TRBV7-2 and TRBJ2-3): GAGVSQSPSNKVTEKGKDVELRCDPISGHTALYWYRQSLGQGLEFLIYFQGNSAPDKSGLPSDRFSAERTGGSVSTLTIQRTQQEDSAVYLCASSFNSGRGADTQYFGPGTRLTVL.

The V gene is TRBV5-1, the J gene TRBJ2-7; TRBD1 matches at 8 bases. This CDR3 comprises 15 residues. V was pared by 1 base and J by 5 bases, with 8 bases of the junction left unmatched. The germline gives CDR1 SGHRS, CDR2 YFSETQ. The CDR3 here is CASSLYGRGLDEQYF. CDR3 bases: TGCGCCAGCAGCTTGTATGGCAGGGGGCTAGACGAGCAGTACTTC. Drawing the rest from reference TRBV5-1 and TRBJ2-7, the complete variable domain is KAGVTQTPRYLIKTRGQQVTLSCSPISGHRSVSWYQQTPGQGLQFLFEYFSETQRNKGNFPGRFSGRQFSNSRSEMNVSTLELGDSALYLCASSLYGRGLDEQYFGPGTRLTVT.

Here the CDR3 DNA reads TGTGCCATCAGTGAGCCGGGACAGGGAACCTACGAGCAGTACTTC. Protein sequence: CAISEPGQGTYEQYF. This rearrangement joins TRBV10-3 to TRBJ2-7; 9 nucleotides align to TRBD1. The CDR3 spans 15 residues. CDR1 and CDR2 from the germline V gene are ENHRY and SYGVKD. J lost 2 bases, V lost 2 bases, and 4 bases had no gene match.

This clonotype showed up just a few times. V and J are TRBV30 and TRBJ1-1; weak D call: TRBD1 (5 bases). V was trimmed by 5 bases and J by 1 base, leaving 17 bases between them. This CDR3 comprises 15 residues. Germline CDR1 and CDR2: GTSNPN and SVGIG (reference sequence). The CDR3 nucleotides read TGTGCCTGGGATCGCACGGGGGTCCGGAACACTGAAGCTTTCTTT. This codes for CAWDRTGVRNTEAFF. The entire variable domain, with the rest obtained from reference TRBV30 and TRBJ1-1, is as follows: SQTIHQWPATLVQPVGSPLSLECTVEGTSNPNLYWYRQAAGRGLQLLFYSVGIGQISSEVPQNLSASRPQDRQFILSSKKLLLSDSGFYLCAWDRTGVRNTEAFFGQGTRLTVV.

This chain links TRBV20-1 with TRBJ2-4, with 12 bases aligning to TRBD2. Germline trimming cut 6 bases from V and 8 bases from J; bases unmatched to any gene: 8. The CDR3 loop spans 14 amino acids. CDR1 and CDR2 (germline): DFQATT, SNEGSKA (reference sequence). CDR3 sequence (DNA): TGCAGTGCGCCGACTAGCGGGGGTGGAGACATTCAGTACTTC. Encoded protein: CSAPTSGGGDIQYF.

This clonotype occurred a few times. This chain uses TRBV29-1 with TRBJ2-7; 10 bases fit TRBD1. With the DNA end fitting TRBJ2-5 better, the J assignment may be wrong. Germline V gene lookup returns CDR1 SQVTM and CDR2 ANQGSEA. The CDR3 spans 16 residues. CDR3 protein: CSVDGRGTGAFETQYF. In DNA form, the CDR3 reads TGCAGCGTTGATGGACGTGGGACAGGGGCTTTCGAGACCCAGTACTTC.

The J gene is TRBJ1-5, the V gene TRBV12-3 or TRBV12-4; D perhaps matches TRBD1 (6 bases). The CDR3 spans 15 residues. V lost 5 bases, J lost 5 bases, and 16 bases lay in between. CDR3: CASSPPGHPDQPQHF. Written as DNA, the CDR3 is TGTGCCAGCAGTCCCCCGGGACATCCCGATCAGCCCCAGCATTTT.

The chain uses TRBV7-9 and TRBJ2-1; D unresolved. CDR3 length: 13 residues. Germline V gives CDR1 SEHNR, CDR2 FQNEAQ (reference sequence). The V end lost 2 bases, the J end lost 8 bases, and 10 bases lay between the germline ends. CDR3: CASSLPPVDEQFF. CDR3 nucleotide sequence: TGTGCCAGCAGCTTACCCCCGGTGGATGAGCAGTTCTTC.

The chain has TRBV15 and TRBJ2-1; D not certain. V was cut by 0 bases and J by 2 bases, with 20 bases left in between. The CDR3 contains 19 residues. The germline gives CDR1 LNHNV, CDR2 YYDKDF (reference sequence). In nucleotides, the CDR3 is TGTGCCACCAGCAGAGACCCTTACTATCGAGCCAACCCCTACAATGAGCAGTTCTTC. It codes for CATSRDPYYRANPYNEQFF.

This clonotype was picked up a small number of times. CDR3 sequence reads: CASNGLAGQETQYF. The CDR3 DNA reads TGTGCCAGCAACGGGCTAGCGGGACAAGAGACCCAGTACTTC. The chain recombines TRBV10-3 with TRBJ2-5, with TRBD2 matching over 9 bases. CDR1 ENHRY and CDR2 SYGVKD come from the germline V gene. The length of the CDR3 is 14 residues. J was trimmed by 2 bases and V by 10 bases; bases with no gene match: 8.

A few counts support this clonotype. The chain joins TRBV24-1 to TRBJ2-7; D unresolved. Germline values: CDR1 KGHDR, CDR2 SFDVKD. CDR3 length equals 13 residues. Deletions cut 5 bases from V and 7 bases from J, with 14 bases between. The CDR3 DNA follows: TGTGCCACCAGTGCCTGGGCCTCGGAAGAGCAGTACTTC. It yields the protein CATSAWASEEQYF.

The count of this clonotype is one. The rearrangement uses TRBV7-9 and TRBJ1-2; a weak D match, TRBD1 (5 bases). V was trimmed by 5 bases and J by 4 bases, leaving 17 bases between them. CDR3 length equals 15 residues. Germline CDR1 SEHNR, CDR2 FQNEAQ (reference sequence). CDR3 in DNA: TGTGCCAGCAGCCTCGGGACCCCGTCGGGCTATGGCTACACCTTC. This gives the protein CASSLGTPSGYGYTF.

This rearrangement joins TRBV13 to TRBJ1-1, with D possibly TRBD1 on 5 matching bases. The CDR3 consists of 20 residues. Germline-derived CDR1 and CDR2 are PRHDT and FYEKMQ (reference sequence). Trimming cost V 2 bases and J 3 bases, with 28 bases left between them. CDR3 sequence reads: CASSLKIRGVRAMGHTEAFF. Here the CDR3 DNA reads TGTGCCAGCAGCTTAAAGATTCGGGGCGTCAGGGCGATGGGCCACACTGAAGCTTTCTTT.

This sequence joins TRBV24-1 and TRBJ2-4, with D unresolved. Trimming stripped 3 bases from V and 6 bases from J, with 5 bases between. This CDR3 is 12 amino acids long. The germline V gene encodes CDR1 KGHDR and CDR2 SFDVKD. In DNA, the CDR3 is TGTGCCACCAGTGATCCAGGAAACATTCAGTACTTC. This encodes CATSDPGNIQYF.

Remarks on this clonotype: A junction end diverges from the germline sequence, so it may reflect a read error. J is TRBJ2-7 and V is TRBV6-1, with D perhaps matching TRBD1 (5 bases). The CDR3 sequence is 14 residues long. Germline V CDR1 and CDR2: MNHNS, SASEGT. CDR3 region: CASDLRQLSYEQYF. CDR3 DNA sequence: TGCGCCAGCGACCTTCGACAGCTGTCCTACGAGCAGTACTTC.